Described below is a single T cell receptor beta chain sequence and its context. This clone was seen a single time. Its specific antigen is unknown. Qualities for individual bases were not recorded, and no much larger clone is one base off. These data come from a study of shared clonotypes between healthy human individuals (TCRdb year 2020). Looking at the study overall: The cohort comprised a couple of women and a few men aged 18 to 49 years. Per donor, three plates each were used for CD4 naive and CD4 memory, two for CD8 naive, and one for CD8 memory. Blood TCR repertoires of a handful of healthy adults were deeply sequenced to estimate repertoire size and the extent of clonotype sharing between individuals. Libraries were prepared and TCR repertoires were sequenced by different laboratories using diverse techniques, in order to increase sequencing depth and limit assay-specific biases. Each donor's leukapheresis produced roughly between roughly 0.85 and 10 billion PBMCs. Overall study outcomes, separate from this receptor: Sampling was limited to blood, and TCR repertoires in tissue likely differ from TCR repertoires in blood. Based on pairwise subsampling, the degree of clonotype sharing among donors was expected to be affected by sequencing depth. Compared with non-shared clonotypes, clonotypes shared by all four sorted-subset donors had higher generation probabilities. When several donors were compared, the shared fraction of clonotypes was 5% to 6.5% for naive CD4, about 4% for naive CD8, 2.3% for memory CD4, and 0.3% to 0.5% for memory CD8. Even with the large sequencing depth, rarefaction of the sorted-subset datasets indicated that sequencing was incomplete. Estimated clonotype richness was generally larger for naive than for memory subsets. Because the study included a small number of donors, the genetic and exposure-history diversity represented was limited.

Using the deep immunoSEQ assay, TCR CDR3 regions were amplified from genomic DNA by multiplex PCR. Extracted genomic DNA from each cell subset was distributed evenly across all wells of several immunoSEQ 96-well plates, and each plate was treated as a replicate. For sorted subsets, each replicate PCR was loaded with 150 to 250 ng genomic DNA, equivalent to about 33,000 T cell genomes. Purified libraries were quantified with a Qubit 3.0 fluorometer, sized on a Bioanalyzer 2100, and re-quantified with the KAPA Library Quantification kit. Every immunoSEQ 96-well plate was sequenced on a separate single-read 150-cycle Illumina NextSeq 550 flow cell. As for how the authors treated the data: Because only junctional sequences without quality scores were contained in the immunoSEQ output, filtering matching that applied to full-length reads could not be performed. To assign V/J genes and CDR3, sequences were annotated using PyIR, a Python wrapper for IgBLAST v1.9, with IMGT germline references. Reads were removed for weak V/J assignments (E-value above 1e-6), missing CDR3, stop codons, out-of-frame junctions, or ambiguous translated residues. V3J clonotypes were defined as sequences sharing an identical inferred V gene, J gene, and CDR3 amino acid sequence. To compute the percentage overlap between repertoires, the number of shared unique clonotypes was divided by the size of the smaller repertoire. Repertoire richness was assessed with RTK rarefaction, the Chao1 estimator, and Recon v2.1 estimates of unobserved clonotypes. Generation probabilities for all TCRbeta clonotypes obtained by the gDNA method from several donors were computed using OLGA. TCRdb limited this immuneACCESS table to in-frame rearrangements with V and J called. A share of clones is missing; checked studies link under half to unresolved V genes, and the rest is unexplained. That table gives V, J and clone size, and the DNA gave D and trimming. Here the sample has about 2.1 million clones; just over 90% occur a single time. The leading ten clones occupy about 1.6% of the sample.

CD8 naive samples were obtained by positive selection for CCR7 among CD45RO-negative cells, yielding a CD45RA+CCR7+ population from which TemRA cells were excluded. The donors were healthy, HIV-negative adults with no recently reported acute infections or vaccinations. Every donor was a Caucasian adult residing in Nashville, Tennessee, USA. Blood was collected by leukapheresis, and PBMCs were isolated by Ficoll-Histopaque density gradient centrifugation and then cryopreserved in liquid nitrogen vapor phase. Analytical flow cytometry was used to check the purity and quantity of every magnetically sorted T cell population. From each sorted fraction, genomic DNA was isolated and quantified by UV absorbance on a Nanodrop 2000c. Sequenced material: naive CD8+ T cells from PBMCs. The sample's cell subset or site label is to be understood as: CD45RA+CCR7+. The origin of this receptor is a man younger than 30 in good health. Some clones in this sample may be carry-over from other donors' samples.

CDR3 protein: CASSESRGKGQPQHF. The base sequence is TGTGCCAGCAGTGAAAGCAGGGGGAAAGGTCAGCCCCAGCATTTT. This receptor chain uses TRBV2 and TRBJ1-5; the junction holds 7 bases that match TRBD1. CDR1 SNHLY and CDR2 FYNNEI were looked up in the germline V gene. The CDR3 contains 15 residues, cysteine and phenylalanine counted. Just the 45-base CDR3 DNA is kept, in frame starting at base 1. Trimming leaves V shorter by 2 bases and J shorter by 6 bases, with the junction holding 7 bases beyond the gene matches.